Listed here is a single T cell receptor beta chain. Its specificity is not known. This entry belongs to a study of T cell repertoires in cytomegalovirus infection. The wider study: TCR beta signatures that were public indicated CMV infection and matching HLA type. Study conclusions and caveats: The study found HLA-C-restricted CMV-specific TCR beta clonotypes dominating the ex vivo response.

The V and J ends lost 6 bases and 2 bases respectively, with 13 bases between them. The germline V gene encodes CDR1 LNHDA and CDR2 SQIVND (reference sequence). The CDR3 spans 14 residues. TCRdb reprocessed the reads via MiXCR and lists one record per CDR3 protein. Here the sample spans about 340,000 distinct CDR3 sequences, 29% being singletons. Sequenced material: cultured PBMCs, taken from culture after CMV antigen stimulation. This sequence joins TRBV19 and TRBJ1-2, with no clear D. The TCR comes from a human donor in good health (CMV status not recorded). Some clones in this sample may be carry-over from other donors' samples. As DNA, the CDR3 is TGTGCCAGTAGCGCCATCATCACGAACTATGGCTACACCTTC. Translating gives CASSAIITNYGYTF. Full variable domain (rest looked up from reference TRBV19 and TRBJ1-2): DGGITQSPKYLFRKEGQNVTLSCEQNLNHDAMYWYRQDPGQGLRLIYYSQIVNDFQKGDIAEGYSVSREKKESFPLTVTSAQKNPTAFYLCASSAIITNYGYTFGSGTRLTVV.